This entry describes one TCR beta chain. The entry originates in a study of graft-versus-host responses after intestinal transplantation. Looking at the study overall: Tacrolimus and steroids were given for around 3 years to all recipients after anti-thymocyte globulin induction.

CDR1 and CDR2 (germline): LNHNV, YYDKDF (reference sequence). This CDR3 has 15 amino acids. The junction had 10 bases not matched to a gene; V was cut back by 6 bases and J by 5 bases. Sequenced by immunoSEQ multiplex PCR; TCRdb stores in-frame clones only, minus some. The sample holds about 77,000 clones, approximately 90% seen once. This material consisted of PBMCs, taken 98 days after intestinal transplantation. The clonotype comes from a human patient who received an intestinal transplant, so some T cells may come from the graft donor. This chain uses TRBV15 with TRBJ2-3; 8 bases align to TRBD2. CDR3 residues: CATRQVAGGIDTQYF. Written as DNA, the CDR3 is TGTGCCACCAGACAGGTTGCGGGGGGTATAGATACGCAGTATTTT.